The T cell receptor beta chain described here comes from a study of T cell responses to AZD1222 COVID-19 vaccine. Study at large: The analysis combined second doses at about 4 or about 12 weeks.

Profiling relied on immunoSEQ multiplex PCR, and the TCRdb table lists in-frame clones only, not all of them. The data contain 65,000 to 80,000 clones, about 85% of them singletons. The length of the CDR3 is 12 residues. Trimming took 6 bases from V and 6 from J, leaving 9 bases between them. From germline, CDR1 is MNHEY and CDR2 SMNVEV (reference sequence). As for this clone: Its matching antigen is unknown.

General study points: Most donors were white British and more were female, and clonal diversity was possibly underestimated.

The input for sequencing was peripheral blood, taken on day 0 of AZD1222 vaccination. The V gene is TRBV27, the J gene TRBJ2-1; a possible D gene is TRBD1 (5 bases). The sequence came from an adult in good health. The chain's CDR3 is CASSVGRNEQFF. CDR3 DNA sequence: TGTGCCAGCAGCGTGGGGCGCAATGAGCAGTTCTTC.